This TCR beta chain was retrieved from a study of immune evolution from preneoplasia to lung adenocarcinoma. Study findings and constraints: Normal lung had highest clonality; later lesions appeared denser, more diverse. Top clone frequencies peaked in normal lung, apparently declining through invasive adenocarcinoma.

As concerns this clone: Antigen specificity is unknown.

With 4 bases clipped from V and 2 bases from J, the junction kept 9 bases outside the gene matches. Per the germline V gene, CDR1 is SGHRS and CDR2 is YFSETQ. CDR3 length equals 16 residues. Profiled with immunoSEQ multiplex PCR; TCRdb holds only in-frame clones, not every one. The sample shows roughly 5,100 clones, 65% to 80% of them seen only once. Resections took place in Japan or China from the mid-2010s to the late 2010s. H&E slides confirmed each diagnosis, reviewed by two pathologists independently. The chain couples TRBV5-1 to TRBJ1-3, with TRBD1 identical over 7 bases. The TCR originated in a donor aged 70 or over with lung adenocarcinoma. The sequenced material came from FFPE adjacent normal lung tissue. The CDR3 DNA is TGCGCCAGCAGCCACGGGACAGCGTTAGCTGGAAACACCATATATTTT. Translated, it gives CASSHGTALAGNTIYF.